The clone carrying this TCR beta chain was seen many times. These data originate in a study of early T cells in non-severe SARS-CoV-2 infection. Turning to the study itself: Sequencing of bulk RNA from unsorted whole blood was done, without chain pairing.

Germline V gene lookup returns CDR1 MGHDK and CDR2 SYGVNS. The CDR3 extends over 15 amino acids. Deletions cut 1 base from V and 8 bases from J, with 12 bases between. TCRdb ran MiXCR on the 5' RACE reads and lists one entry per CDR3 protein. Counted here are more than 20,000 distinct CDR3 sequences, 5% to 6% occurring once; the ten biggest clones make up 13% to 15%. The sample was whole blood, taken at baseline. The sequence came from an adult who was a healthcare worker with PCR-confirmed SARS-CoV-2 infection or an uninfected control (not recorded which). This chain links TRBV25-1 with TRBJ1-6; D gene ambiguous. CDR3 residues: CASSEFQARDSPLHF. The CDR3 DNA follows: TGTGCCAGCAGTGAATTTCAGGCGCGTGATTCACCCCTCCACTTT.